These 31 T cell receptor beta chains share one sample of origin, sequenced in a study of metastatic and nonmetastatic thyroid tumors. TCRdb reprocessed the PCR reads using MiXCR. The sample consists of about 43,000 clones, 20% to 25% of them appearing once. No treatment had been given to any patient before thyroid surgery. The sample was tumor tissue. The receptors were gathered from a female donor with papillary thyroid cancer or a benign thyroid nodule (not recorded which). Some clones in this sample may be carry-over from other donors' samples.

At least ten counts were recorded for this clone. The V gene is TRBV20-1, the J gene TRBJ2-1; 7 positions match TRBD1. The CDR3 is 15 amino acids. Germline loops: CDR1 DFQATT, CDR2 SNEGSKA (reference sequence). After removal of 6 bases from V and 4 bases from J, the junction contained 12 bases not matched to a gene. The CDR3 DNA is TGCAGTGCCCCGTCCGGGCAGGGGGATTACAATGAGCAGTTCTTC. Translated, it gives CSAPSGQGDYNEQFF.

Of note for this clone: One end of the junction fails to match germline, which may point to a read error. The rearrangement links TRBV7-8 to TRBJ2-5; D is unresolved. Germline-derived CDR1 and CDR2 are SGHVS and FQNEAQ. The CDR3 consists of 13 residues. In DNA form, the CDR3 reads TGTGCCAGCAGCTTAATGGACCAAGAGACCCAGTATTTC. Protein: CASSLMDQETQYF.

The V and J genes are TRBV5-6 and TRBJ2-1; D is unresolved. Per the germline V gene, CDR1 is SGHDT and CDR2 is YYEEEE. Trimming removed 4 bases from V and 0 bases from J, with 11 bases in between. The CDR3 contains 15 residues. The CDR3 here is CASSLVGGSYNEQFF. CDR3 in DNA: TGTGCCAGCAGCCTAGTAGGTGGCTCCTACAATGAGCAGTTCTTC. The variable domain in full, with the rest retrieved from reference TRBV5-6 and TRBJ2-1, is DAGVTQSPTHLIKTRGQQVTLRCSPKSGHDTVSWYQQALGQGPQFIFQYYEEEERQRGNFPDRFSGHQFPNYSSELNVNALLLGDSALYLCASSLVGGSYNEQFFGPGTRLTVL.

This clone is deemed medium-sized. This sample also contains other DNA sequences that code for the same CDR3. The chain recombines TRBV12-3 or TRBV12-4 with TRBJ1-2; a weak D match, TRBD1 (5 bases). V was shortened by 5 bases and J by 8 bases, with 12 bases between the two germline ends. This CDR3 comprises 12 residues. The CDR3 reads CASSPDSGGYTF. The CDR3 region has the DNA TGTGCCAGCAGTCCAGACAGCGGAGGCTACACCTTC.

With respect to this clone: This CDR3 fails to terminate in the conserved phenylalanine or tryptophan, so it likely reflects a read error. DNA for the CDR3: TGCGCCAGCAGCTTGGCCTGGGACAGGGACAACACTGAAGCTTTCTCT. This encodes CASSLAWDRDNTEAFS. The chain uses TRBV5-1 and TRBJ1-1; 9 bases map to TRBD1. Germline CDR1 SGHRS, CDR2 YFSETQ. V was clipped by 0 bases and J by 2 bases; unmatched bases: 5. The CDR3 runs 16 residues.

V usage is TRBV12-3 or TRBV12-4 and J usage is TRBJ2-7, with D possibly matching TRBD1 (6 bases). CDR3 length equals 14 residues. Trimming removed 6 bases at V and 3 bases at J, with 15 bases between. In DNA, the CDR3 is TGTGCCAGCAGCCCAGACAGGAGCAACTACGAGCAGTACTTC. It encodes CASSPDRSNYEQYF.

The table lists this clone with a few counts. This may be a read error, as it is one base from a much larger clone. V usage is TRBV7-9 and J usage is TRBJ2-2; a weak D match, TRBD1 (6 bases). The germline gives CDR1 SEHNR, CDR2 FQNEAQ (reference sequence). This CDR3 region has 15 residues. Trimming stripped 6 bases from V and 4 bases from J, with 15 bases between. CDR3 nucleotides: TGTGCCAGCAGTTTTACAGGGCCGAGCACCGGGGAGCTGTTTTTT. Translation: CASSFTGPSTGELFF. Looking up the rest from reference TRBV7-9 and TRBJ2-2 gives the full variable domain: DTGVSQNPRHKITKRGQNVTFRCDPISEHNRLYWYRQTLGQGPEFLTYFQNEAQLEKSRLLSDRFSAERPKGSFSTLEIQRTEQGDSAMYLCASSFTGPSTGELFFGEGSRLTVL.

This clone was detected many times. A much bigger clone sits one base away, suggesting this may be a read error. This specimen includes other DNA sequences encoding the same CDR3. The chain couples TRBV3-1 to TRBJ2-7, with a tentative D call TRBD2 (5 bases). From germline, CDR1 is LGHDT and CDR2 YNNKEL (reference sequence). CDR3 length: 14 amino acids. V shed 3 bases and J shed 7 bases, with 16 bases lying between them. The CDR3 here is CASSQAAGGLEQYF. The DNA for the CDR3 is TGTGCCAGCAGCCAGGCGGCGGGCGGCCTGGAGCAGTACTTC.

This clone has at least ten counts. The chain employs TRBV5-1 and TRBJ1-1; 11 bases are a match to TRBD1. This CDR3 has 15 amino acids. Germline trimming cut 4 bases from V and 4 bases from J; bases unmatched to any gene: 6. The V gene's germline CDR1 is SGHRS and CDR2 YFSETQ. CDR3 bases: TGCGCCAGCAGCCTTAGTGGACAGGGGGCCACTGAAGCTTTCTTT. Residues: CASSLSGQGATEAFF. Drawing the rest from reference TRBV5-1 and TRBJ1-1, the complete variable domain is KAGVTQTPRYLIKTRGQQVTLSCSPISGHRSVSWYQQTPGQGLQFLFEYFSETQRNKGNFPGRFSGRQFSNSRSEMNVSTLELGDSALYLCASSLSGQGATEAFFGQGTRLTVV.

This clone has a count of ten or more. The chain couples TRBV4-3 to TRBJ2-3, with 11 bases aligning to TRBD1. Per the germline V gene, CDR1 is LGHNA and CDR2 is YSLEER. V shed 1 base, J shed 6 bases, and the junction held 3 bases outside the gene matches. The CDR3 consists of 15 residues. CDR3 nucleotide sequence: TGCGCCAGCAGCCAAGGGACAGGGGGCCCGGATACGCAGTATTTT. Translated, it gives CASSQGTGGPDTQYF.

The V call is TRBV6-1, the J call TRBJ2-7; unclear D gene. Trimming removed 6 bases at V and 3 bases at J, with 15 bases between. Germline V gives CDR1 MNHNS, CDR2 SASEGT. CDR3 size: 14 residues. The CDR3 here is CASRVSALFYEQYF. For the CDR3, the DNA is TGTGCCAGCAGGGTGTCTGCACTCTTCTACGAGCAGTACTTC.

This clone was recorded many times. The gene calls are TRBV20-1 and TRBJ2-7; TRBD2 agrees at 15 bases. This CDR3 spans 17 amino acids. Germline V gene sequence: CDR1 DFQATT, CDR2 SNEGSKA (reference sequence). Losses at the gene ends were 0 bases for V and 2 bases for J; bases not matched to a gene: 5. For the CDR3, the DNA is TGCAGTGCTAGAGACCTGGGGACTAGCGGGGGGACCTACGAGCAGTACTTC. This codes for CSARDLGTSGGTYEQYF.

Sample share makes this clone medium-sized. The rearrangement joins TRBV30 to TRBJ2-2, with 8 positions matching TRBD2. Trimming removed 3 bases from V and 6 bases from J; junction bases left unmatched: 9. CDR1 and CDR2 from the germline V gene are GTSNPN and SVGIG (reference sequence). CDR3 length: 15 amino acids. The CDR3 here is CAWSPGTRSAGELFF. Written as DNA, the CDR3 is TGTGCCTGGAGCCCCGGGACTAGGAGCGCCGGGGAGCTGTTTTTT.

This clone was observed at least ten times. The V and J genes are TRBV15 and TRBJ1-4; TRBD1 matches at 11 bases. The CDR3 loop spans 19 amino acids. Germline CDR1 reads LNHNV; CDR2 reads YYDKDF (reference sequence). J gave up 1 base and V 6 bases, and 13 bases lay outside the gene matches. Here the CDR3 reads CATSLTWGQGGRTNEKLFF. Here the CDR3 DNA reads TGTGCCACCAGTCTTACTTGGGGACAGGGGGGACGAACTAATGAAAAACTGTTTTTT. The entire variable domain, with the rest obtained from reference TRBV15 and TRBJ1-4, is as follows: DAMVIQNPRYQVTQFGKPVTLSCSQTLNHNVMYWYQQKSSQAPKLLFHYYDKDFNNEADTPDNFQSRRPNTSFCFLDIRSPGLGDTAMYLCATSLTWGQGGRTNEKLFFGSGTQLSVL.

The table lists this clone with many counts. The genes are TRBV29-1 and TRBJ1-5; D is ambiguous. The V end lost 4 bases, the J end lost 3 bases, and 7 bases lay between the germline ends. The length of the CDR3 is 12 residues. Germline V lookup: CDR1 SQVTM, CDR2 ANQGSEA. The CDR3 spells CSVGTSNQPQHF. The CDR3, as DNA: TGCAGCGTTGGGACTTCCAATCAGCCCCAGCATTTT.

The genes are TRBV5-1 and TRBJ2-1; no reliable D call. There are 17 residues in the CDR3. Germline CDR1 reads SGHRS; CDR2 reads YFSETQ. Trimming removed 0 bases at V and 0 bases at J, with 13 bases between. Here the CDR3 DNA reads TGCGCCAGCAGCTTGGCCGGGTCGCGAGACTCCTACAATGAGCAGTTCTTC. This gives the protein CASSLAGSRDSYNEQFF.

By frequency in the sample, this clone is medium-sized. The chain is built from TRBV10-3 and TRBJ2-7; 14 nucleotides match TRBD2. After removal of 4 bases from V and 4 bases from J, the junction contained 12 bases not matched to a gene. Germline assignment: CDR1 ENHRY and CDR2 SYGVKD. This CDR3 is 18 amino acids long. Here the CDR3 reads CAISGRERLAGGRYEQYF. CDR3 nucleotide sequence: TGTGCCATCAGTGGAAGGGAGAGACTAGCGGGGGGGAGGTACGAGCAGTACTTC.

The rearrangement uses TRBV6-2 or TRBV6-3 and TRBJ2-7, with D possibly TRBD2 on 5 matching bases. The CDR3 has 16 residues. Looked up from germline, CDR1 is MNHEY and CDR2 is SVGEGT. The ends were cut back, 2 bases at V and 3 bases at J, with 17 bases in the middle. CDR3 sequence reads: CASSYVDSGRDYEQYF. CDR3 sequence (DNA): TGTGCCAGCAGTTACGTGGACTCAGGTCGAGACTACGAGCAGTACTTC.

This clone was counted many times. This chain links TRBV15 with TRBJ2-1; TRBD2 matches 10 bases. Losses at the gene ends were 5 bases for V and 4 bases for J; bases not matched to a gene: 2. Looked up from germline, CDR1 is LNHNV and CDR2 is YYDKDF (reference sequence). The CDR3 length is 14 residues. In nucleotides, the CDR3 is TGTGCCACCAGCGCTAGCGGGAGTTACAATGAGCAGTTCTTC. This translates into CATSASGSYNEQFF. Based on the CDR3 plus reference TRBV15 and TRBJ2-1, the full variable domain is DAMVIQNPRYQVTQFGKPVTLSCSQTLNHNVMYWYQQKSSQAPKLLFHYYDKDFNNEADTPDNFQSRRPNTSFCFLDIRSPGLGDTAMYLCATSASGSYNEQFFGPGTRLTVL.

This clone has a count of ten or more. A much larger clone lies a single base off, so this may be a read error. The sample carries other DNA sequences with the same CDR3. DNA for the CDR3: TGTGCCAGCAGCTCGGACAGGAAGGGACCTCCTGGGGCCAACGTCCTGACTTTC. Protein sequence: CASSSDRKGPPGANVLTF. This chain uses TRBV11-1 with TRBJ2-6; 7 bases are shared with TRBD1. The CDR3 is made up of 18 amino acids. Trimming at V came to 4 bases and at J to 2 bases, leaving 11 bases not matched to a gene. Germline V gene sequence: CDR1 SGHAT, CDR2 FQDESV (reference sequence).

Remarks on this clone: The junction and the germline gene differ at one end; a read error may be behind it. The chain employs TRBV27 and TRBJ2-2, with D possibly being TRBD2 (6 bases). CDR1 is MNHEY and CDR2 is SMNVEV in the germline V gene (reference sequence). This CDR3 comprises 13 residues. CDR3 loop: CASRGLITGDLFF. In DNA, the CDR3 is TGTGCCAGCAGGGGACTGATCACCGGGGATCTGTTCTTT.

This rearrangement joins TRBV6-1 to TRBJ1-6; maybe TRBD1 (6 bases). This CDR3 spans 13 amino acids. V gave up 6 bases and J gave up 9 bases, with 12 bases separating them. The germline V gene has CDR1 MNHNS and CDR2 SASEGT. The CDR3 nucleotides are TGTGCCAGCAGCATAGGAGGGGGTTCACCCCTCCACTTT. It encodes CASSIGGGSPLHF.

This clone has a count of ten or more. V usage is TRBV6-1 and J usage is TRBJ1-4; TRBD1 agrees at 7 bases. The germline CDR1 and CDR2 sequences are MNHNS and SASEGT. The CDR3 covers 15 residues. After removal of 10 bases from V and 0 bases from J, the junction contained 8 bases not matched to a gene. CDR3 sequence reads: CATEDRFATNEKLFF. DNA of the CDR3: TGTGCCACGGAGGACAGGTTTGCAACTAATGAAAAACTGTTTTTT.

This chain joins TRBV20-1 and TRBJ2-7; TRBD1 agrees at 8 bases. Trimming removed 8 bases from V and 0 bases from J; junction bases left unmatched: 3. Germline V gene lookup returns CDR1 DFQATT and CDR2 SNEGSKA (reference sequence). This CDR3 is 12 amino acids long. In DNA, the CDR3 is TGCAGTTGGACAGGGCCCTCCTACGAGCAGTACTTC. Translated: CSWTGPSYEQYF.

This clone was observed a few times. In DNA, the CDR3 is TGCAGTGCTAATCCCCCCCAGGGGGCGAGTGGCTACACCTTC. Translating it yields CSANPPQGASGYTF. The chain has TRBV20-1 and TRBJ1-2; 8 bases are a match to TRBD1. CDR3 length: 14 amino acids. Germline-derived CDR1 and CDR2 are DFQATT and SNEGSKA (reference sequence). The V and J ends lost 4 bases and 7 bases, in that order; junction bases with no gene match: 11.

This clone occurred a few times. The chain has TRBV28 and TRBJ2-2; D is undetermined. The CDR3 is 13 residues long. V gave up 3 bases and J gave up 10 bases, with 12 bases separating them. The germline V gene encodes CDR1 MDHEN and CDR2 SYDVKM. CDR3 residues: CASSLSWAVELFF. CDR3 bases: TGTGCCAGCAGTTTGTCGTGGGCCGTGGAGCTGTTTTTT.

This clone was observed many times. A clone one base away is much larger, so this may be a read error. V is TRBV19 and J is TRBJ2-7, with a weak D call TRBD2 (7 bases). The CDR3 spans 15 residues. The germline gives CDR1 LNHDA, CDR2 SQIVND (reference sequence). V was pared by 3 bases and J by 12 bases, with 24 bases between. CDR3: CASSMGGTPGGKRYF. The CDR3 nucleotides read TGTGCCAGTAGTATGGGAGGGACACCCGGAGGGAAGCGGTACTTC.

This clone was detected ten times or more. This chain connects TRBV2 to TRBJ2-3; 11 bases are shared with TRBD2. Germline values: CDR1 SNHLY, CDR2 FYNNEI. This CDR3 contains 18 residues. J was trimmed by 4 bases and V by 5 bases; bases with no gene match: 14. CDR3 amino acids: CASSSLFFASGGSDTQYF. The CDR3 bases are TGTGCCAGCAGTTCTCTCTTCTTTGCTAGCGGGGGGTCAGATACGCAGTATTTT.

This clone has a handful of counts. The CDR3 region is CASASRLAGGYEQYF. Here the CDR3 DNA reads TGTGCCAGCGCTTCCCGGCTAGCGGGAGGCTACGAGCAGTACTTC. The chain has TRBV28 and TRBJ2-7; TRBD2 aligns across 11 bases. The CDR3 runs 15 residues. Germline CDR1 MDHEN, CDR2 SYDVKM. Trimming removed 8 bases from V and 3 bases from J; junction bases left unmatched: 9.

Ten or more counts support this clone. A single base separates this from a much larger clone, so it may be a read error. The V and J genes are TRBV30 and TRBJ1-6; tentative D call: TRBD1 (5 bases). Per the germline V gene, CDR1 is GTSNPN and CDR2 is SVGIG (reference sequence). The CDR3 has 16 amino acids. DNA of the CDR3: TGTGCCTGGAGTGTATGGAGGGGCTCCTATAATTCACCCCACCACTTT. It codes for CAWSVWRGSYNSPHHF. Combining the CDR3 with reference TRBV30 and TRBJ1-6 gives the whole variable domain SQTIHQWPATLVQPVGSPLSLECTVEGTSNPNLYWYRQAAGRGLQLLFYSVGIGQISSEVPQNLSASRPQDRQFILSSKKLLLSDSGFYLCAWSVWRGSYNSPHHFGNGTRLTVT.

The rearrangement joins TRBV7-9 to TRBJ2-3; D remains unclear. CDR1 is SEHNR, CDR2 FQNEAQ, per germline (reference sequence). The CDR3 loop spans 13 amino acids. Trimming cost V 6 bases and J 1 base, with 8 bases left between them. The CDR3 protein is CASSFTGTDTQYF. The DNA for the CDR3 is TGTGCCAGCAGTTTCACAGGCACAGATACGCAGTATTTT.